This TCR beta chain came from a study of cytomegalovirus exposure and HLA in healthy donors. Overall study: An analysis done earlier identified about 120 million unique TCR beta sequences from about 179 million T cells.

This PCR relied on a set of 60 Vbeta primers and 13 Jbeta primers. Measured with immunoSEQ multiplex PCR; TCRdb has only the in-frame clones, and not every one. The repertoire table contains 65,000 to 90,000 clones. Germline-derived CDR1 and CDR2 are SGDLS and YYNGEE. With 0 bases clipped from V and 3 bases from J, the junction kept 8 bases outside the gene matches. The CDR3 is 17 amino acids. About this clone itself: Its specificity is unknown.

Regarding the study as a whole: Highly shared variants forming one cluster were likely a sequencing artifact. What a later analysis reportedly showed was that an Asian-associated ancestry cluster had fewer N-insertions than the approximately 720-donor mean. In the analysis, some V segments, TRBV6-2 and TRBV6-3 included, were excluded as indistinguishable.

The TCR sequence derives from a man in his forties in good health and CMV-seronegative. The sequenced material came from PBMCs. The chain links TRBV9 to TRBJ2-2, with 7 bases matching TRBD2. The CDR3 loop is CASSVEGLIEDTGELFF. DNA for the CDR3: TGTGCCAGCAGCGTAGAGGGACTAATAGAGGACACCGGGGAGCTGTTTTTT.